These T cell receptor beta chains were read from a single sample in a study of shared T cell receptors in the human thymus. The protocol was immunoSEQ multiplex PCR, while the TCRdb copy is restricted to in-frame clones and leaves out a portion. The sample includes 72,000 or so clones, about 95% of them seen just once. The material sequenced was thymocytes. Receptors were obtained from a human donor. The CDR3 runs from the conserved cysteine through the conserved F or W. The D gene is left open where the match is weak. Not every row has a clone size; where given, it reads once, few, many or a size class.

j_gene: TRBJ2-3; v_gene: TRBV4-3; d_gene: TRBD2; abundance: .; CDR3aa: CASSQDTSGGMNTDTQYF; CDR3nt: TGCGCCAGCAGCCAAGACACGTCCGGGGGGATGAACACAGATACGCAGTATTTT
j_gene: TRBJ2-7; v_gene: TRBV2; d_gene: .; abundance: .; CDR3aa: CASSDRGQARTFSYEQYF; CDR3nt: TGTGCCAGCAGTGACCGGGGTCAGGCCAGAACGTTCTCCTACGAGCAGTACTTC
j_gene: TRBJ2-1; v_gene: TRBV19; d_gene: .; abundance: .; CDR3aa: CASSICRGYYNEQFF; CDR3nt: TGTGCCAGTAGTATTTGCAGGGGTTACTACAATGAGCAGTTCTTC
j_gene: TRBJ2-7; v_gene: TRBV7-9; d_gene: .; abundance: .; CDR3aa: CASRGGANTYEQYF; CDR3nt: TGTGCCAGCAGAGGGGGGGCAAATACCTACGAGCAGTACTTC
j_gene: TRBJ1-4; v_gene: TRBV27; d_gene: .; abundance: .; CDR3aa: CASSPNEKLFF; CDR3nt: TGTGCCAGCAGCCCCAATGAAAAACTGTTTTTT
j_gene: TRBJ2-5; v_gene: TRBV7-3; d_gene: .; abundance: .; CDR3aa: CASSPGSGMGVQETQYF; CDR3nt: TGTGCCAGCAGCCCCGGTTCGGGGATGGGGGTTCAAGAGACCCAGTACTTC
j_gene: TRBJ1-5; v_gene: TRBV7-9; d_gene: TRBD1; abundance: .; CDR3aa: CASSLEGQGTGLSNQPQHF; CDR3nt: TGTGCCAGCAGCTTAGAAGGACAGGGAACAGGCTTGAGCAATCAGCCCCAGCATTTT
j_gene: TRBJ1-4; v_gene: TRBV4-2; d_gene: .; abundance: once; CDR3aa: CASSQTTGWGPVEKLFF; CDR3nt: TGTGCCAGCAGCCAGACCACAGGGTGGGGCCCGGTAGAAAAACTGTTTTTT
j_gene: TRBJ2-6; v_gene: TRBV7-3; d_gene: .; abundance: .; CDR3aa: CASSPGGANVLTF; CDR3nt: TGTGCCAGCAGTCCCGGGGGGGCCAACGTCCTGACTTTC
j_gene: TRBJ1-6; v_gene: TRBV5-1; d_gene: .; abundance: few; CDR3aa: CASSLYAASPLHF; CDR3nt: TGCGCCAGCAGCTTGTACGCCGCATCACCCCTCCACTTT
j_gene: TRBJ1-2; v_gene: TRBV5-1; d_gene: .; abundance: .; CDR3aa: CASSQSGGGPPYGYTF; CDR3nt: TGCGCCAGCAGTCAATCCGGAGGGGGGCCCCCCTATGGCTACACCTTC
j_gene: TRBJ1-5; v_gene: TRBV4-1; d_gene: TRBD1; abundance: .; CDR3aa: CASSHFLGQGAVNQPQHF; CDR3nt: TGCGCCAGCAGCCATTTCCTCGGACAGGGGGCGGTCAATCAGCCCCAGCATTTT